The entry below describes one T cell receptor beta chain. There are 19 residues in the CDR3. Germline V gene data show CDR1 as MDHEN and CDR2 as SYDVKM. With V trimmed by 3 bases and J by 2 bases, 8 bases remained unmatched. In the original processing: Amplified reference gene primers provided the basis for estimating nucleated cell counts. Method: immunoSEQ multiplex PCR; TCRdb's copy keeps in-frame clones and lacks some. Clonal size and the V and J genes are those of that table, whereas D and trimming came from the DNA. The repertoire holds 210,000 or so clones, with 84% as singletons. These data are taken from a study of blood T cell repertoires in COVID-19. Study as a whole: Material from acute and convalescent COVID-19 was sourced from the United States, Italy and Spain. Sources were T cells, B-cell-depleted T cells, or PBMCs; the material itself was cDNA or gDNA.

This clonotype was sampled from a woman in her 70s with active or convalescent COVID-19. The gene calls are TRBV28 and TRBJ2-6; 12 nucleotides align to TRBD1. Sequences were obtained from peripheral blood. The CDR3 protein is CASSLSGGQGAAGANVLTF. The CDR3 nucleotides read TGTGCCAGCAGTTTGTCCGGGGGACAGGGGGCTGCTGGGGCCAACGTCCTGACTTTC.